The 18 T cell receptor beta chains listed next were all sequenced from one sample in a study of control samples from healthy donors and cancer patients. Method: immunoSEQ multiplex PCR; TCRdb's copy keeps in-frame clones and lacks some. The data show approximately 120,000 clones, with around 92% seen just once and 0.58% held by the top ten. Sequenced input: PBMCs. These receptors all come from a man older than 75 with head and neck cancer.

The chain links TRBV7-9 to TRBJ2-3; TRBD1 agrees at 8 bases. The trim removed 4 bases at V and 0 bases at J, leaving 3 bases unmatched. The CDR3 runs to 15 residues. CDR1 SEHNR and CDR2 FQNEAQ come from the germline V gene (reference sequence). The CDR3 nucleotides are TGTGCCAGCAGCTGGACAGGGATAAGCACAGATACGCAGTATTTT. Amino acids: CASSWTGISTDTQYF. Variable domain in full (rest from reference TRBV7-9 and TRBJ2-3): DTGVSQNPRHKITKRGQNVTFRCDPISEHNRLYWYRQTLGQGPEFLTYFQNEAQLEKSRLLSDRFSAERPKGSFSTLEIQRTEQGDSAMYLCASSWTGISTDTQYFGPGTRLTVL.

The chain carries TRBV6-4 and TRBJ1-6; D is ambiguous. Germline CDR1 MRHNA, CDR2 SNTAGT. V lost 5 bases, J lost 3 bases, and 5 bases lay in between. The CDR3 covers 13 residues. The CDR3 DNA is TGTGCCAGCAGTCGGATCTATAATTCACCCCTCCACTTT. It specifies CASSRIYNSPLHF.

The CDR3 loop is CAWSPPKLTEAFF. The DNA of the CDR3 is TGTGCCTGGAGTCCCCCCAAGTTGACTGAAGCTTTCTTT. The chain carries TRBV30 and TRBJ1-1; D call uncertain. The CDR3 contains 13 residues. The V end lost 2 bases, the J end lost 5 bases, and 12 bases lay between the germline ends. Looked up from germline, CDR1 is GTSNPN and CDR2 is SVGIG (reference sequence).

The V gene is TRBV19, the J gene TRBJ2-1; no definite D call. CDR1 is LNHDA, CDR2 SQIVND, per germline (reference sequence). The length of the CDR3 is 11 residues. V was cut by 2 bases and J by 5 bases, with 1 base left in between. In nucleotides, the CDR3 is TGTGCCAGTAGTATACACAATGAGCAGTTCTTC. This sequence encodes CASSIHNEQFF.

V gene TRBV10-2 combines with J gene TRBJ2-7; D is unresolved. V was clipped by 2 bases and J by 6 bases, with 8 bases between them. CDR1 and CDR2 from the germline V gene are WSHSY and SAAADI. The CDR3 is 12 residues long. CDR3 nucleotide sequence: TGCGCCAGCAGTGAGATCCGTAGCGAGCAGTACTTC. It specifies CASSEIRSEQYF.

This rearrangement joins TRBV15 to TRBJ1-4, with 7 bases identical to TRBD1. The junction had 9 bases not matched to a gene; V was cut back by 8 bases and J by 3 bases. CDR1 LNHNV and CDR2 YYDKDF come from the germline V gene (reference sequence). The CDR3 runs to 15 residues. The CDR3 sequence is CATGETGAPNEKLFF. The CDR3 region has the DNA TGTGCCACCGGGGAAACAGGGGCGCCTAATGAAAAACTGTTTTTT.

For this clone: The sample carries other DNA sequences with the same CDR3. This chain joins TRBV5-1 and TRBJ1-2; 8 bases agree with TRBD1. Unmatched junction bases numbered 5, after V lost 3 bases and J lost 4 bases. Germline assignment: CDR1 SGHRS and CDR2 YFSETQ. The CDR3 extends over 14 amino acids. For the CDR3, the DNA is TGCGCCAGCAGCTCTGGACAGGGCGCCTATGGCTACACCTTC. Its translation: CASSSGQGAYGYTF.

This clone was seen only once. This chain connects TRBV5-1 to TRBJ1-5, with D unresolved. The CDR3 totals 13 residues. Germline V gives CDR1 SGHRS, CDR2 YFSETQ. V lost 5 bases, J lost 2 bases, and 8 bases lay in between. The CDR3 bases are TGCGCCAGCAGTTCCGGGGGCAATCAGCCCCAGCATTTT. Translation gives CASSSGGNQPQHF.

The chain couples TRBV3-1 (or the pseudogene TRBV3-2) to TRBJ1-1, with TRBD1 matching over 7 bases. V dropped 4 bases and J dropped 2; count of bases not matched to a gene: 7. The CDR3 covers 15 residues. In germline, CDR1 is LGHDT, CDR2 YNNKEL (reference sequence). Here the CDR3 reads CASSLNLGGNTEAFF. The CDR3 coding sequence is TGTGCCAGCAGCCTCAACCTAGGGGGCAACACTGAAGCTTTCTTT.

This sequence joins TRBV19 and TRBJ1-2, with 7 bases aligning to TRBD1. V dropped 5 bases and J dropped 1; count of bases not matched to a gene: 16. CDR3 length: 18 residues. The germline V gene has CDR1 LNHDA and CDR2 SQIVND (reference sequence). CDR3 in amino acids: CASSLLGQPQRFNYGYTF. The CDR3 DNA follows: TGTGCCAGTAGTCTCCTGGGACAGCCGCAACGATTTAACTATGGCTACACCTTC.

This sequence joins TRBV3-1 (or the pseudogene TRBV3-2) and TRBJ2-7; D unresolved. The ends were cut back, 2 bases at V and 5 bases at J, with 16 bases in the middle. Germline V gene data show CDR1 as LGHDT and CDR2 as YNNKEL (reference sequence). The CDR3 has 15 residues. CDR3 nucleotide sequence: TGTGCCAGCAGCCAACCCAGCCTGAGAGTCCACGAGCAGTACTTC. Protein: CASSQPSLRVHEQYF.

V and J are TRBV5-4 and TRBJ1-1; 7 bases match TRBD1. Per the germline V gene, CDR1 is SGHNT and CDR2 is YYREEE (reference sequence). V was pared by 5 bases and J by 4 bases, with 5 bases of the junction left unmatched. The CDR3 spans 13 residues. The DNA of the CDR3 is TGTGCCAGCAGTACAGCAGGGGGCACTGAAGCTTTCTTT. Translating gives CASSTAGGTEAFF.

The chain links TRBV10-3 to TRBJ1-2; D not certain. V shed 11 bases and J shed 8 bases, with 21 bases lying between them. Germline V gene data show CDR1 as ENHRY and CDR2 as SYGVKD. The CDR3 has 13 residues. DNA of the CDR3: TGTGCCTCCTCCCGCCCGGGCGCGGGAGGCTACACCTTC. It specifies CASSRPGAGGYTF.

J is TRBJ2-1 and V is TRBV6-2 or TRBV6-3; D could derive from TRBD1 or TRBD2 (6 bases each). The CDR3 is 17 residues long. The germline CDR1 and CDR2 sequences are MNHEY and SVGEGT. With 6 bases removed from V and 0 bases from J, the gap between germline ends came to 18 bases. CDR3 loop: CASSPPIGGFSYNEQFF. CDR3 in DNA: TGTGCCAGCAGCCCTCCGATAGGGGGGTTCTCCTACAATGAGCAGTTCTTC.

The J gene is TRBJ2-3, the V gene TRBV15; 7 positions match TRBD2. Germline V CDR1 and CDR2: LNHNV, YYDKDF (reference sequence). This CDR3 spans 16 amino acids. J lost 0 bases, V lost 0 bases, and 3 bases had no gene match. The CDR3 coding sequence is TGTGCCACCAGCAGAGATAGCGGGTCTAGCACAGATACGCAGTATTTT. It codes for CATSRDSGSSTDTQYF.

This clone was seen just once. The chain employs TRBV2 and TRBJ2-7; D unclear. Trimming cost V 5 bases and J 0 bases, with 14 bases left between them. The germline gives CDR1 SNHLY, CDR2 FYNNEI. The CDR3 sequence is 15 residues long. The CDR3 nucleotides are TGTGCCAGCAGTCTCAGCAGCAGAACCTCCTACGAGCAGTACTTC. This translates into CASSLSSRTSYEQYF.

The V call is TRBV10-3, the J call TRBJ1-5; D remains ambiguous. There are 14 residues in the CDR3. V was cut by 4 bases and J by 9 bases, with 16 bases left in between. Germline V gene sequence: CDR1 ENHRY, CDR2 SYGVKD. The CDR3 loop is CAISAQTANGPQHF. The DNA of the CDR3 is TGTGCCATCAGTGCCCAGACGGCCAATGGGCCCCAGCATTTT.

V is TRBV19 and J is TRBJ1-3; D is perhaps TRBD1 (6 bases). Trimming took off 7 bases at V and 2 bases at J, with 12 bases between the two ends. CDR1 and CDR2 from the germline V gene are LNHDA and SQIVND (reference sequence). The CDR3 consists of 14 residues. CDR3 bases: TGTGCCAGTAATTCAGGGGCGGCTGGAAACACCATATATTTT. As protein: CASNSGAAGNTIYF.